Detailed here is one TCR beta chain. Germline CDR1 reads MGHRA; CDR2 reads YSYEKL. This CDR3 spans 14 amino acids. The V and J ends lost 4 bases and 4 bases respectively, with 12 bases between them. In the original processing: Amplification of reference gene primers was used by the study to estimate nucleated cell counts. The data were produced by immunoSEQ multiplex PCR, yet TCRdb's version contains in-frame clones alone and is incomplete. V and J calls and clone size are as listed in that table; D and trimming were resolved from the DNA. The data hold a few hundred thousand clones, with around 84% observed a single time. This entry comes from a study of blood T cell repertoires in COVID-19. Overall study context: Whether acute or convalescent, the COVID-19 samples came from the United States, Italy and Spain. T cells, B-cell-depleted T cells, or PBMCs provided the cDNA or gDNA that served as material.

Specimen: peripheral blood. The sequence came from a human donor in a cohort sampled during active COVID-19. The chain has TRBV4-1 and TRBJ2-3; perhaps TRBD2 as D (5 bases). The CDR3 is CASSRDAGADTQYF. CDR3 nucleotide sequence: TGCGCCAGCAGCCGGGATGCGGGCGCAGATACGCAGTATTTT.